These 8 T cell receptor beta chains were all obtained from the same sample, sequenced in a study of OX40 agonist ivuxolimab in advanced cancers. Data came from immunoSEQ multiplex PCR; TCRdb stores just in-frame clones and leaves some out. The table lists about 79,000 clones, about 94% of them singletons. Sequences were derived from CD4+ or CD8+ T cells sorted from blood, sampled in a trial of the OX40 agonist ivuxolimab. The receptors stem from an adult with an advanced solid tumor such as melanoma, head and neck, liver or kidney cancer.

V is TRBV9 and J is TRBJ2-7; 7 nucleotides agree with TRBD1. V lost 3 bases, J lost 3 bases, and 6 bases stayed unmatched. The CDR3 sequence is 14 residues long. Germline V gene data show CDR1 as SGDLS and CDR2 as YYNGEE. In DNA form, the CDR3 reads TGTGCCAGCAGCGGAGAAGGACAGGACTACGAGCAGTACTTC. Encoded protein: CASSGEGQDYEQYF.

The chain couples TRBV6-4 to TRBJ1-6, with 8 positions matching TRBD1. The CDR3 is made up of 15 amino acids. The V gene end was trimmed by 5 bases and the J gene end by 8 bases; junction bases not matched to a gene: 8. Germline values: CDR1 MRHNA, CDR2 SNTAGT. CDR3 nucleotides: TGTGCCAGCAGTCGAGACCCAGGGGGCGATTCACCCCTCCACTTT. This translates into CASSRDPGGDSPLHF.

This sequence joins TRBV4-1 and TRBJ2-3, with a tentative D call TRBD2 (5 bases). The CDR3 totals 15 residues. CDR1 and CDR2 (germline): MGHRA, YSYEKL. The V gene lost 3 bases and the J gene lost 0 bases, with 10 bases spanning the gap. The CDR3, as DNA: TGCGCCAGCAGCCACGGAGCGGCTAGCACAGATACGCAGTATTTT. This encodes CASSHGAASTDTQYF.

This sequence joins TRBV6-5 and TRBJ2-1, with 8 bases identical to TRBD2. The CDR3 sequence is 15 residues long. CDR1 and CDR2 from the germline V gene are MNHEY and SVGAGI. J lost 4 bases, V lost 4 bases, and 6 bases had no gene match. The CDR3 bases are TGTGCCAGCAGTTTGAGCGGGGGAAATTACAATGAGCAGTTCTTC. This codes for CASSLSGGNYNEQFF.

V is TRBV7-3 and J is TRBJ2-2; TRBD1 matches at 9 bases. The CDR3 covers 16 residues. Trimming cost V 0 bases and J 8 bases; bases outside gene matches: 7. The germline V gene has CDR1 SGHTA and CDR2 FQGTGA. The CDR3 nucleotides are TGTGCCAGCAGCTTAACGTATGGACAGGGGATGGGGGAGCTGTTTTTT. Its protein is CASSLTYGQGMGELFF.

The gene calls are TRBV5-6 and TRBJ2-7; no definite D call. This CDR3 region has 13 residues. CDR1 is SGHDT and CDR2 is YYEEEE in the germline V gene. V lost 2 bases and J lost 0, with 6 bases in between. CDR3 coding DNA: TGTGCCAGCAGCTTCGGCTCCTCCTACGAGCAGTACTTC. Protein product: CASSFGSSYEQYF.

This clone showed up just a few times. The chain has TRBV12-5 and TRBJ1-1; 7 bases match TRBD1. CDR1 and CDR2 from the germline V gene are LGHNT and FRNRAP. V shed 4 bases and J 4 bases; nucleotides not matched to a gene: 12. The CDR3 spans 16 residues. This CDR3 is CASGSTRTGSSTEAFF. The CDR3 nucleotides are TGTGCTAGTGGTTCCACGAGGACAGGATCGAGCACTGAAGCTTTCTTT.

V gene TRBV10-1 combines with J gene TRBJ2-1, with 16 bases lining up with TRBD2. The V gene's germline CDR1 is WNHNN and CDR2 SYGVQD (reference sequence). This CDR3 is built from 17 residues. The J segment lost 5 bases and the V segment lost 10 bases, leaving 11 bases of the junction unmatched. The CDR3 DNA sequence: TGCGCCATCCCTGGGACTAGCGGGAGGGCCCTAAACAATGAGCAGTTCTTC. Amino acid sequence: CAIPGTSGRALNNEQFF.